The rows below give T cell receptor beta chains drawn from one sample of a study of regulatory T cells in long-lasting Graves disease. TCRdb processed the multiplex PCR reads anew with MiXCR; each CDR3 protein has one entry. The repertoire holds roughly 610,000 distinct CDR3 sequences, with 15% to 20% as singletons. A further study also used this sample, focusing on T cells in Graves' hyperthyroidism and ophthalmopathy.

The material was peripheral blood mononuclear cells (PBMCs), obtained at new diagnosis, from a patient treated with antithyroid drugs. The receptors derive from a man aged 18-30 years with Graves disease. CDR3s include the opening cysteine and the closing phenylalanine or tryptophan. D genes are given only for firm matches. Some rows mark clone size as missing; the rest say once, few, many or name a class of expanded clone.

j_call: TRBJ1-3
v_call: TRBV20-1
d_call: TRBD1
clone_size: NA
cdr3_nt: TGCAGTGCTAGAGTGAGGGGGCGCGGAAACACCATATATTTT
cdr3_aa: CSARVRGRGNTIYF

j_call: TRBJ2-3
v_call: TRBV5-5
d_call: TRBD2
clone_size: many
cdr3_nt: TGTGCCAGCAGCGTGACTAGCGGGAGGACAGATACGCAGTATTTT
cdr3_aa: CASSVTSGRTDTQYF

j_call: TRBJ2-1
v_call: TRBV2
d_call: NA
clone_size: many
cdr3_nt: TGTGCCAGCAGTAGATCGCGGTGGAATGAGCAGTTCTTC
cdr3_aa: CASSRSRWNEQFF

j_call: TRBJ1-1
v_call: TRBV5-1
d_call: NA
clone_size: NA
cdr3_nt: TGCGCCAGCAGCCAAGGAAGATTCGGGGCCGACACTGAAGCTTTCTTT
cdr3_aa: CASSQGRFGADTEAFF

j_call: TRBJ1-1
v_call: TRBV24-1
d_call: NA
clone_size: many
cdr3_nt: TGTGCCACCAGTGAAGAAGACAGTCGTGAAGCTTTCTTT
cdr3_aa: CATSEEDSREAFF

j_call: TRBJ2-3
v_call: TRBV6-5
d_call: NA
clone_size: NA
cdr3_nt: TGTGCCAGCAGTTGGGGGGACACAAGCACAGATACGCAGTATTTT
cdr3_aa: CASSWGDTSTDTQYF

j_call: TRBJ2-1
v_call: TRBV7-4
d_call: NA
clone_size: many
cdr3_nt: TGTGCCAGCAGCTTAGTCCGGAGCTCCTACAATGAGCAGTTCTTC
cdr3_aa: CASSLVRSSYNEQFF

j_call: TRBJ2-1
v_call: TRBV20-1
d_call: TRBD2
clone_size: NA
cdr3_nt: TGCAGTGCTAGACGCGGACTAGCGGGAGGTACTGAGCAGTTCTTC
cdr3_aa: CSARRGLAGGTEQFF

j_call: TRBJ2-7
v_call: TRBV30
d_call: TRBD2
clone_size: NA
cdr3_nt: TGTGCCTGGAGGGACGTTGTAGCGGGATCCTCCTACGAGCAGTACTTC
cdr3_aa: CAWRDVVAGSSYEQYF

j_call: TRBJ2-1
v_call: TRBV6-2/TRBV6-3
d_call: TRBD2
clone_size: many
cdr3_nt: TGTGCCAGCAGTTACTCGGCGGGAGGCTCCTACAATGAGCAGTTCTTC
cdr3_aa: CASSYSAGGSYNEQFF

j_call: TRBJ2-1
v_call: TRBV19
d_call: NA
clone_size: once
cdr3_nt: TGTGCCAGTAGTTTCGGGATTGTGGGGAATGAGCAGTTCTTC
cdr3_aa: CASSFGIVGNEQFF

j_call: TRBJ2-7
v_call: TRBV12-3/TRBV12-4
d_call: TRBD2
clone_size: many
cdr3_nt: TGTGCCACCCAGCCACTAGCGGGAGGCTACGAGCAGTACTTC
cdr3_aa: CATQPLAGGYEQYF

j_call: TRBJ2-3
v_call: TRBV10-3
d_call: TRBD1
clone_size: NA
cdr3_nt: TGTGCCATCAGGGGACAGGGGAGCACAGATACGCAGTATTTT
cdr3_aa: CAIRGQGSTDTQYF

j_call: TRBJ1-4
v_call: TRBV12-3/TRBV12-4
d_call: TRBD1
clone_size: many
cdr3_nt: TGTGCCAGCAGTAGACAGGGAATGGGGCGTGAAAAACTGTTTTTT
cdr3_aa: CASSRQGMGREKLFF

j_call: TRBJ2-7
v_call: TRBV7-2
d_call: TRBD1
clone_size: few
cdr3_nt: TGTGCCAGCAGCTTAGGACAGGGGGCTGGTAAACAGTACTTC
cdr3_aa: CASSLGQGAGKQYF

j_call: TRBJ1-3
v_call: TRBV20-1
d_call: NA
clone_size: NA
cdr3_nt: TGCAGTGCTAGGGGGGGGAGGGACCCAGCTGGAAACACCATATATTTT
cdr3_aa: CSARGGRDPAGNTIYF

j_call: TRBJ1-1
v_call: TRBV12-3/TRBV12-4
d_call: NA
clone_size: many
cdr3_nt: TGTGCCAGCACCCTCAGGGTTGGCAACACTGAAGCTTTCTTT
cdr3_aa: CASTLRVGNTEAFF

j_call: TRBJ1-5
v_call: TRBV30
d_call: NA
clone_size: many
cdr3_nt: TGTGCCTGGAGTTCCTCCAGCAATCAGCCCCAGCATTTT
cdr3_aa: CAWSSSSNQPQHF

j_call: TRBJ1-5
v_call: TRBV20-1
d_call: NA
clone_size: few
cdr3_nt: TGCAGTGCTCAAGGGTATAGCAATCAGCCCCAGCATTTT
cdr3_aa: CSAQGYSNQPQHF

j_call: TRBJ2-7
v_call: TRBV29-1
d_call: NA
clone_size: many
cdr3_nt: TGCAGCGTTGAGCGGGGCTCCTACGAGCAGTACTTC
cdr3_aa: CSVERGSYEQYF

j_call: TRBJ2-4
v_call: TRBV2
d_call: NA
clone_size: NA
cdr3_nt: TGTGCCAGCAGTGAAAGGGAAAACATTCAGTACTTC
cdr3_aa: CASSERENIQYF

j_call: TRBJ2-3
v_call: TRBV20-1
d_call: NA
clone_size: few
cdr3_nt: TGCAGTGCTAACCCCCTGGGGGGTAGGGATACGCAGTATTTT
cdr3_aa: CSANPLGGRDTQYF

j_call: TRBJ1-1
v_call: TRBV5-6
d_call: NA
clone_size: NA
cdr3_nt: TGTGCCAGCAGCTTGGGTCGTCCCAGGGCCGGTGAAGCTTTCTTT
cdr3_aa: CASSLGRPRAGEAFF

j_call: TRBJ2-7
v_call: TRBV20-1
d_call: NA
clone_size: NA
cdr3_nt: TGCAGTGCTGGGGACAACTACGAGCAGTACTTC
cdr3_aa: CSAGDNYEQYF

j_call: TRBJ2-7
v_call: TRBV6-1
d_call: NA
clone_size: NA
cdr3_nt: TGTGCCAGTAGGGAGGACGAGCAGTACTTC
cdr3_aa: CASREDEQYF

j_call: TRBJ1-2
v_call: TRBV28
d_call: NA
clone_size: NA
cdr3_nt: TGTGCCAGCAGTTTTGAGGAAAGGAGCTATGGCTACACCTTC
cdr3_aa: CASSFEERSYGYTF

j_call: TRBJ2-3
v_call: TRBV19
d_call: NA
clone_size: NA
cdr3_nt: TGTGCCAGTACCTCCGGGGATACGCAGTATTTT
cdr3_aa: CASTSGDTQYF

j_call: TRBJ2-5
v_call: TRBV5-1
d_call: NA
clone_size: NA
cdr3_nt: TGCGCCAGCAGCTTGCGAGGGATTCGCCCCCAGGAGACCCAGTACTTC
cdr3_aa: CASSLRGIRPQETQYF

j_call: TRBJ2-7
v_call: TRBV28
d_call: NA
clone_size: many
cdr3_nt: TGTGCCAGCAGTTTCGCTTCCGGTTCCGGCTACGAGCAGTACTTC
cdr3_aa: CASSFASGSGYEQYF

j_call: TRBJ1-4
v_call: TRBV30
d_call: NA
clone_size: many
cdr3_nt: TGTGCCTGGGGGGAATCAACTAATGAAAAACTGTTTTTT
cdr3_aa: CAWGESTNEKLFF

j_call: TRBJ2-7
v_call: TRBV30
d_call: NA
clone_size: few
cdr3_nt: TGTGCCCGTTCGGGACGCCACTACGAGCAGTACTTC
cdr3_aa: CARSGRHYEQYF

j_call: TRBJ2-3
v_call: TRBV3-1
d_call: TRBD2
clone_size: few
cdr3_nt: TGTGCCAGCAGCACCCGGACTAGCGGGAGAGGATCTAGCACAGATACGCAGTATTTT
cdr3_aa: CASSTRTSGRGSSTDTQYF

j_call: TRBJ2-5
v_call: TRBV20-1
d_call: TRBD2
clone_size: NA
cdr3_nt: TGCAGTGGGACTAGCGGGCAAGAGACCCAGTACTTC
cdr3_aa: CSGTSGQETQYF

j_call: TRBJ2-6
v_call: TRBV4-2
d_call: TRBD1
clone_size: NA
cdr3_nt: TGTGCCAGCAGCCAAGGGCCGGGAACAGGGGGCCTCTCTGGGGCCAACGTCCTGACTTTC
cdr3_aa: CASSQGPGTGGLSGANVLTF

j_call: TRBJ1-5
v_call: TRBV24-1
d_call: TRBD1
clone_size: many
cdr3_nt: TGTGCCACCAGTGATGGGACAGGGGATCAGCCCCAGCATTTT
cdr3_aa: CATSDGTGDQPQHF

j_call: TRBJ1-5
v_call: TRBV19
d_call: NA
clone_size: NA
cdr3_nt: TGTGCCAGTAGTATTCTCGGGGCAGCTACCCGGGGGGATCAGCCCCAGCATTTT
cdr3_aa: CASSILGAATRGDQPQHF

j_call: TRBJ2-7
v_call: TRBV6-2/TRBV6-3
d_call: NA
clone_size: NA
cdr3_nt: TGTGCCAGCAGCGGAGGGTCTCCCAGCTCCTACGAGCAGTACTTC
cdr3_aa: CASSGGSPSSYEQYF

j_call: TRBJ2-3
v_call: TRBV28
d_call: TRBD2
clone_size: few
cdr3_nt: TGTGCCAGCAACCTTAACGTGGGGGGCTCAAAGACTAGCGGGAGAGGAACAGATACGCAGTATTTT
cdr3_aa: CASNLNVGGSKTSGRGTDTQYF

j_call: TRBJ1-2
v_call: TRBV6-1
d_call: NA
clone_size: NA
cdr3_nt: TGTGCCAGCAGTGGTGTCACAGGGTATGGCTACACCTTC
cdr3_aa: CASSGVTGYGYTF

j_call: TRBJ1-6
v_call: TRBV6-1
d_call: NA
clone_size: few
cdr3_nt: TGTGCCAGCAGTACCGGGTCCCAGGGTTCACCCCTCCACTTT
cdr3_aa: CASSTGSQGSPLHF

j_call: TRBJ1-1
v_call: TRBV6-1
d_call: NA
clone_size: many
cdr3_nt: TGTGCCAGCAGTGAAGGCAGGCGTGAAGCTTTCTTT
cdr3_aa: CASSEGRREAFF

j_call: TRBJ2-3
v_call: TRBV20-1
d_call: NA
clone_size: many
cdr3_nt: TGCAGTGCTAGAGTTGGCAGGGGAATGGATACGCAGTATTTT
cdr3_aa: CSARVGRGMDTQYF

j_call: TRBJ2-1
v_call: TRBV9
d_call: TRBD1
clone_size: NA
cdr3_nt: TGTGCCAGCAGCGTAGTTCAGGGGGCCCAGAAGCTGTTCTTC
cdr3_aa: CASSVVQGAQKLFF

j_call: TRBJ2-7
v_call: TRBV11-3
d_call: TRBD2
clone_size: NA
cdr3_nt: TGTGCCAGCAGCGACAGCCTAGCGGGAGACGAGCAGTACTTC
cdr3_aa: CASSDSLAGDEQYF

j_call: TRBJ1-1
v_call: TRBV20-1
d_call: NA
clone_size: NA
cdr3_nt: TGCAGTGCTAGATTCCAGGCGAACACTGAAGCTTTCTTT
cdr3_aa: CSARFQANTEAFF

j_call: TRBJ2-7
v_call: TRBV20-1
d_call: NA
clone_size: many
cdr3_nt: TGCAGTGCGGCACACGATCCGAGCGTCTACGAGCAGTACTTC
cdr3_aa: CSAAHDPSVYEQYF

j_call: TRBJ1-2
v_call: TRBV6-1
d_call: TRBD1
clone_size: many
cdr3_nt: TGTGCCAGCAGTCCACTCGGGGACAGGAACTATGGCTACACCTTC
cdr3_aa: CASSPLGDRNYGYTF

j_call: TRBJ1-2
v_call: TRBV20-1
d_call: TRBD1
clone_size: NA
cdr3_nt: TGCAGTGCTAGAGATCCTGGACAGGGGCATGGCTACACCTTC
cdr3_aa: CSARDPGQGHGYTF